A selection of T cell receptor beta chains follows, all from one sample in a study of T cell responses to AZD1222 COVID-19 vaccine. Data came from immunoSEQ multiplex PCR; TCRdb stores just in-frame clones and leaves some out. The data hold under 85,000 clones, with about nine tenths observed a single time. The sequencing used peripheral blood, collected 28 days after the second AZD1222 dose. Receptors originate from an adult who received the AZD1222 COVID-19 vaccine. Each CDR3 is given with its conserved first and last residue. D genes are given only for firm matches. Rows give clone size only sometimes, using once, few, many, or a class for an expanded clone.

>TRBJ2-2|NA|TRBV5-5|NA
TGTGCCAGCAGCCGTACCCCAGGGGCGAACACCGGGGAGCTGTTTTTT
CASSRTPGANTGELFF
>TRBJ1-1|NA|TRBV19|TRBD1
TGTGCCAGTAGTTCCCGGGACAGGAGGATGACTGAAGCTTTCTTT
CASSSRDRRMTEAFF
>TRBJ2-6|once|TRBV7-8|NA
TGTGCCAGCAGCCCGGTTTCTTTAGTGCCCTCTGGGGCCAACGTCCTGACTTTC
CASSPVSLVPSGANVLTF
>TRBJ2-3|NA|TRBV11-3|TRBD1
TGTGCCAGCACCGGGGACAGGAGTGGAGATACGCAGTATTTT
CASTGDRSGDTQYF
>TRBJ1-5|once|TRBV19|NA
TGTGCCAGTCAGGACAGCAATCAGCCCCAGCATTTT
CASQDSNQPQHF
>TRBJ1-6|once|TRBV5-1|TRBD1
TGCGCCAGCAGTCGTGAGCCGGGACAGGGGATATCGGGCCACTTT
CASSREPGQGISGHF
>TRBJ2-3|NA|TRBV7-9|TRBD1
TGTGCCAGCAGCTTAGGGGACAGGGTAACAGATACGCAGTATTTT
CASSLGDRVTDTQYF
>TRBJ1-2|NA|TRBV21-1|NA
TGTGCCAGCAGCAATTGTGGGTATGGCTACACCTTC
CASSNCGYGYTF
>TRBJ1-1|NA|TRBV12-3/TRBV12-4|TRBD1
TGTGCCAGCAGTTTCGGACAGGGGGCTGAAGCTTTCTTT
CASSFGQGAEAFF
>TRBJ2-7|NA|TRBV7-2|NA
TGTGCCAGCAGCTTACCGAACAGCGAAACGAGCTACGAGCAGTACTTC
CASSLPNSETSYEQYF
>TRBJ2-3|once|TRBV19|TRBD2
TGTGCCAGTAGTAAGGATAGCGGGAATTTCGATACGCAGTATTTT
CASSKDSGNFDTQYF
>TRBJ1-2|NA|TRBV5-4|NA
TGTGCCAGCAGCTCCCATAATATCAAAGGGACGGCATATGGCTACACCTTC
CASSSHNIKGTAYGYTF
>TRBJ2-7|NA|TRBV24-1|TRBD1
TGTGCCACCAGCCATCGGACAGGGGCCGACCGTTACGAGCAGTACTTC
CATSHRTGADRYEQYF
>TRBJ1-4|once|TRBV19|NA
TGTGCCAGTAGCCTGGGGACCGGGACAACTAATGAAAAACTGTTTTTT
CASSLGTGTTNEKLFF
>TRBJ2-1|NA|TRBV29-1|TRBD2
TGCAGCGTTAACCCGACCCTAGCGGGGGGCTATAATGAGCAGTTCTTC
CSVNPTLAGGYNEQFF
>TRBJ2-3|NA|TRBV14|NA
TGTGCCAGCAGCCAAGTCCTGGGGCAGGGCACAGATACGCAGTATTTT
CASSQVLGQGTDTQYF
>TRBJ2-1|NA|TRBV6-1|NA
TGTGCCAGCAGTGCCACTGAAGCGACGAGCTCCTACAATGAGCAGTTCTTC
CASSATEATSSYNEQFF
>TRBJ1-2|once|TRBV6-5|NA
TGTGCCAGCAACCCCGGGACAACCATCTATGGCTACACCTTC
CASNPGTTIYGYTF
>TRBJ1-2|NA|TRBV6-1|NA
TGTGCCAGCAGTGTGGCAGGACTAGGTCCAGGGTATGGCTACACCTTC
CASSVAGLGPGYGYTF
>TRBJ2-1|NA|TRBV6-5|NA
TGTGCCAGCGAGGGTCGAAGGGCCGATGAGCAGTTCTTC
CASEGRRADEQFF
>TRBJ2-7|NA|TRBV9|NA
TGTGCCAGCAGCGCAACCCTAGGGAACGAGCAGTACTTC
CASSATLGNEQYF
>TRBJ2-3|NA|TRBV24-1|TRBD2
TGTGCCACCAGTGATGCCGGGACTAGCGGTTTCTCTCCAGATACGCAGTATTTT
CATSDAGTSGFSPDTQYF
>TRBJ1-6|NA|TRBV27|NA
TGTGCCAGCAGAATGCAGGGTGCTAATTCACCCCTCCACTTT
CASRMQGANSPLHF
>TRBJ1-4|NA|TRBV4-3|NA
TGCGCCAGCAGCCACAGGGCAGCTAATGAAAAACTGTTTTTT
CASSHRAANEKLFF
>TRBJ2-3|NA|TRBV3-1/TRBV3-2|NA
TGTGCCAGCAGCCAAGTAGTAGCGAAGAGCACAGATACGCAGTATTTT
CASSQVVAKSTDTQYF
>TRBJ2-1|once|TRBV19|TRBD2
TGTGCCAGTAGCCCGCGGGGACTAGCGGGGGGAAATGAGCAGTTCTTC
CASSPRGLAGGNEQFF
>TRBJ1-2|NA|TRBV2|NA
TGTGCCAGCAGGGACAGCACAGGGTTTCATGGCTACACCTTC
CASRDSTGFHGYTF
>TRBJ1-5|once|TRBV30|TRBD1
TGTGCCTGGAGTGTATTGGGACAGCCGAATCAGCCCCAGCATTTT
CAWSVLGQPNQPQHF
>TRBJ1-5|NA|TRBV24-1|NA
TGTGCCACCAGTGGGGGCTCTAGCAATCAGCCCCAGCATTTT
CATSGGSSNQPQHF
>TRBJ2-7|NA|TRBV6-5|NA
TGTGCCAGCAGCCCGGAGGACCCGTACGAGCAGTACTTC
CASSPEDPYEQYF
>TRBJ2-7|NA|TRBV6-6|TRBD2
TGTGCCAGCAGCCCCCCCAGCGGGAGGATCGACGAGCAGTACTTC
CASSPPSGRIDEQYF
>TRBJ2-2|NA|TRBV7-8|NA
TGTGCCAGCAGCTCGACCAGGAGGGGGGAGCTGTTTTTT
CASSSTRRGELFF
>TRBJ2-7|NA|TRBV13|NA
TGTGCCAGCAGCTTCCGTGGACATCAAACCTACGAGCAGTACTTC
CASSFRGHQTYEQYF
>TRBJ1-1|NA|TRBV9|NA
TGTGCCAGCAGCGCAGAGGGTGAAGCTTTCTTT
CASSAEGEAFF
>TRBJ2-7|NA|TRBV11-1|NA
TGTGCCAGCAGCTTAGCCCGCGGCTCAACCTACGAGCAGTACTTC
CASSLARGSTYEQYF
>TRBJ2-5|NA|TRBV5-4|TRBD2
TGTGCCAGCAGCCCTAGCGGGGGGGCCCAAGAGACCCAGTACTTC
CASSPSGGAQETQYF
>TRBJ2-3|NA|TRBV29-1|TRBD2
TGCAGCGTTGGGGAGGGTTTGACAGATACGCAGTATTTT
CSVGEGLTDTQYF
>TRBJ1-1|once|TRBV2|NA
TGTGCCAGCACTGGACCGTTGAACACTGAAGCTTTCTTT
CASTGPLNTEAFF
>TRBJ1-3|NA|TRBV5-1|NA
TGCGCCAGCAGCTTGGGAGGGAGCCACAGCTCTGGAAACACCATATATTTT
CASSLGGSHSSGNTIYF
>TRBJ1-5|NA|TRBV19|NA
TGTGCCAGTAGTGAGGGGCGCAGGTCGCGAGGTCAGCCCCAGCATTTT
CASSEGRRSRGQPQHF
>TRBJ1-2|NA|TRBV28|NA
TGTGCCAGCAGTTTATCCCAGGGCGACTATGGCTACACCTTC
CASSLSQGDYGYTF
>TRBJ1-5|NA|TRBV24-1|NA
TGTGCCACCAGTGATACGAATGGACTTCGGCAGCATTTT
CATSDTNGLRQHF
>TRBJ2-3|once|TRBV7-2|TRBD2
TGTGCCAGCAGCCCTAGCGGGAGTTGGGGGGCAGATACGCAGTATTTT
CASSPSGSWGADTQYF
>TRBJ1-3|NA|TRBV5-1|NA
TGCGCCAGCAGCTGGTCCGGCTCTGGAAACACCATATATTTT
CASSWSGSGNTIYF